This TCR beta chain appears in the sequencing data of a study of T cells after yellow fever vaccination. They built TCR cDNA with 5'RACE template switching, a step that put in a universal primer site and UMIs. In TCRdb, the 5' RACE reads were re-called with MiXCR into one record per CDR3 protein. This table holds 340,000 or so distinct CDR3 sequences, approximately 12% found once. As regards this clonotype: Its specificity is not known.

Study-wide findings and caveats: Researchers cautioned that FACS-sorted repertoires could harbor abundant clonotypes contaminating from the bulk population. Weaker, the secondary response had a peak occurring faster, on day 5 versus 15.

The V and J ends lost 5 bases and 1 base respectively, with 14 bases between them. This CDR3 is built from 15 residues. The TCR was taken from a man in his late teens or twenties who received the YFV17D yellow fever vaccine. The rearrangement links TRBV12-3 or TRBV12-4 to TRBJ2-5, with D perhaps matching TRBD2 (6 bases). This sample comprised CD4+ T cells sorted from PBMCs, obtained 15 days after the yellow fever booster vaccination. The CDR3 region is CASSLNRGLQETQYF. DNA for the CDR3: TGTGCCAGCAGTCTCAATCGGGGACTCCAAGAGACCCAGTACTTC.